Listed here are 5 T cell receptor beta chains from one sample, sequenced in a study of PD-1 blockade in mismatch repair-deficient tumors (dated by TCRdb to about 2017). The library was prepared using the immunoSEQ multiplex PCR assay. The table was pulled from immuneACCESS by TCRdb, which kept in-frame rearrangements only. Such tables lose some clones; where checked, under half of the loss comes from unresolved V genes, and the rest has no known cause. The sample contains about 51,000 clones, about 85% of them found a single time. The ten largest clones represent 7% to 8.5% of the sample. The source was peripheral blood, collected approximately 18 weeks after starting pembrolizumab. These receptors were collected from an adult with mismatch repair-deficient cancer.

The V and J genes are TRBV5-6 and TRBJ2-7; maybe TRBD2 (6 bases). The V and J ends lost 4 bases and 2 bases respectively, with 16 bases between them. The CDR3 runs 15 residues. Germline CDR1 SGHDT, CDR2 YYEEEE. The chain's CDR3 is CASSVGLSGPYEQYF. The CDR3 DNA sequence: TGTGCCAGCAGCGTGGGACTCAGCGGCCCCTACGAGCAGTACTTC.

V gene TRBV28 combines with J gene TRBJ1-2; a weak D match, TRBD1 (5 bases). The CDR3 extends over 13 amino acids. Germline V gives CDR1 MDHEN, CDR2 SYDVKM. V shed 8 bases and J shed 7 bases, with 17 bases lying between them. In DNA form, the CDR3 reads TGTGCCAGCCGGACGCCGGGGGTTTTTGGCTACACCTTC. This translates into CASRTPGVFGYTF.

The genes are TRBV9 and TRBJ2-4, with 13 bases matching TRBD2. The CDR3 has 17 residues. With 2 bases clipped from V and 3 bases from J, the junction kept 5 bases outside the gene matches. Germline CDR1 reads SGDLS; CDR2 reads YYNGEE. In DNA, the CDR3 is TGTGCCAGCAGCGTCGGACTAGCGGGAGCGGGCAAAAACATTCAGTACTTC. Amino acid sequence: CASSVGLAGAGKNIQYF. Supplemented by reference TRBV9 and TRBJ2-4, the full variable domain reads DSGVTQTPKHLITATGQRVTLRCSPRSGDLSVYWYQQSLDQGLQFLIQYYNGEERAKGNILERFSAQQFPDLHSELNLSSLELGDSALYFCASSVGLAGAGKNIQYFGAGTRLSVL.

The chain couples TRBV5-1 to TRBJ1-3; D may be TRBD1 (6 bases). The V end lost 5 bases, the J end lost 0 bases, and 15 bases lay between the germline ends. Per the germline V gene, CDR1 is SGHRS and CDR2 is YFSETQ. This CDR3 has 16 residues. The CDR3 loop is CASSEDSLGSGNTIYF. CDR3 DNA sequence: TGCGCCAGCAGTGAGGACAGTCTGGGCTCTGGAAACACCATATATTTT. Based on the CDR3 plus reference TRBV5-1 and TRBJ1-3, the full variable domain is KAGVTQTPRYLIKTRGQQVTLSCSPISGHRSVSWYQQTPGQGLQFLFEYFSETQRNKGNFPGRFSGRQFSNSRSEMNVSTLELGDSALYLCASSEDSLGSGNTIYFGEGSWLTVV.

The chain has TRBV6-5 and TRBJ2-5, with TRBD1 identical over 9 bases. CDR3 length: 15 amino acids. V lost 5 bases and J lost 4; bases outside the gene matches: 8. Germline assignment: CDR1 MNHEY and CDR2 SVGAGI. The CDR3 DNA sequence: TGTGCCAGCAGTAAGGACAGGGGATGGTCAGAGACCCAGTACTTC. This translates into CASSKDRGWSETQYF.